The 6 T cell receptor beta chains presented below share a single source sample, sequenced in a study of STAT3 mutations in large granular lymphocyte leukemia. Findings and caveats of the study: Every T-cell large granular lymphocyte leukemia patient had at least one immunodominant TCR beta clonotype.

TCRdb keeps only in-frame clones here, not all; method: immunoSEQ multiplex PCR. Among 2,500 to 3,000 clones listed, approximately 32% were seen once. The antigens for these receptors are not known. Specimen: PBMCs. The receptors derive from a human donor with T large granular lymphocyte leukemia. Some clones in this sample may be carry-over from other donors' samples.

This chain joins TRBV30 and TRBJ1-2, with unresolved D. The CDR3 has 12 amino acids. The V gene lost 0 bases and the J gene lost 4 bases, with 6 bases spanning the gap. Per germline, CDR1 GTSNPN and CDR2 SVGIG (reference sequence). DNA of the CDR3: TGTGCCTGGAGTGTAGGTATCTATGGCTACACCTTC. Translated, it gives CAWSVGIYGYTF.

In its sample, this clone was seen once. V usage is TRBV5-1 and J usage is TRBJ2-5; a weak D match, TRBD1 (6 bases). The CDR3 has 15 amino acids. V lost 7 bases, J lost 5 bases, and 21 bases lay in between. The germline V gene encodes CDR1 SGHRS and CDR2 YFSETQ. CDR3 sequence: CASFFGAGDSETQYF. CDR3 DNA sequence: TGCGCCAGCTTCTTCGGAGCAGGGGATAGCGAGACCCAGTACTTC. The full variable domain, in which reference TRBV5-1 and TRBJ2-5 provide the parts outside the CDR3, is KAGVTQTPRYLIKTRGQQVTLSCSPISGHRSVSWYQQTPGQGLQFLFEYFSETQRNKGNFPGRFSGRQFSNSRSEMNVSTLELGDSALYLCASFFGAGDSETQYFGPGTRLLVL.

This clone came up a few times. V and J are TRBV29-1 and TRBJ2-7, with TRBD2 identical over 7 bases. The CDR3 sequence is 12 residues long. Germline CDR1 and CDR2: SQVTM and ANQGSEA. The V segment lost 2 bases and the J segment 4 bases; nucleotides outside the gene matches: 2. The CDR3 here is CSVEKGGYEQYF. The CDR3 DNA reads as TGCAGCGTTGAAAAGGGAGGGTACGAGCAGTACTTC.

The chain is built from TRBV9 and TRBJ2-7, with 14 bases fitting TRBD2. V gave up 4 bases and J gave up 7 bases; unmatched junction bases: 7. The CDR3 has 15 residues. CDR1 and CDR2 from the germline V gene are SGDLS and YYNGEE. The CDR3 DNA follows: TGTGCCAGCAGCTCGACGGGACTAGCGGGGGCGGAGCAGTACTTC. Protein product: CASSSTGLAGAEQYF.

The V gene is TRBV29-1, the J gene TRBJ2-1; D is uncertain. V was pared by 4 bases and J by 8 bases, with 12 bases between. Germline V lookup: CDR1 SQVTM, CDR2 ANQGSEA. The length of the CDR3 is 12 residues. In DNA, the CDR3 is TGCAGCGTTGCAGGCTACCTGGATGAGCAGTTCTTC. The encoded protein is CSVAGYLDEQFF.

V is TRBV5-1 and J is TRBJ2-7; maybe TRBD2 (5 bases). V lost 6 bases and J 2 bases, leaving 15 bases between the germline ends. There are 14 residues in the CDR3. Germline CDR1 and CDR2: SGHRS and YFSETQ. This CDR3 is CASKADSTAYEQYF. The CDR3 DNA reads TGCGCCAGCAAGGCGGACTCCACGGCCTACGAGCAGTACTTC.